The 21 T cell receptor beta chains listed next were all sequenced from one sample in a study of T cell repertoires in cytomegalovirus infection. Each CDR3 protein gets one entry after TCRdb re-called the reads with MiXCR. The data hold about 740,000 distinct CDR3 sequences, with about 40% observed a single time. Sequencing was performed on PBMCs. The receptors here all came from a human donor in good health (CMV status not recorded). Some clones in this sample may be carry-over from other donors' samples.

This clonotype has more than one count but fewer than ten. The chain combines TRBV30 with TRBJ1-2; no clear D gene. This CDR3 has 14 amino acids. Germline V gene data show CDR1 as GTSNPN and CDR2 as SVGIG (reference sequence). V lost 7 bases and J 3 bases, leaving 18 bases between the germline ends. CDR3 in DNA: TGTGCCTCCCCTGGTTCTACAGTCCACTATGGCTACACCTTC. This gives the protein CASPGSTVHYGYTF.

The chain has TRBV12-3 or TRBV12-4 and TRBJ2-7, with D tentatively TRBD1 or TRBD2 (5 bases each). V was shortened by 4 bases and J by 7 bases, with 11 bases between the two germline ends. The length of the CDR3 is 12 residues. The CDR3 sequence: CASSWDLGEQYF. In DNA form, the CDR3 reads TGTGCCAGCAGTTGGGACCTAGGGGAGCAGTACTTC.

In this sample, this clonotype turned up many times. The chain has TRBV10-3 and TRBJ2-7, with D perhaps matching TRBD1 (6 bases). The CDR3 contains 14 residues. Trimming left V 6 bases short and J 2 bases short, with 14 bases between. Germline V lookup: CDR1 ENHRY, CDR2 SYGVKD. The CDR3 spells CAIRGAGDPYEQYF. The DNA of the CDR3 is TGTGCCATCAGGGGGGCAGGGGATCCCTACGAGCAGTACTTC.

The chain couples TRBV27 to TRBJ2-1; 7 bases line up with TRBD2. Germline lookup yields CDR1 MNHEY and CDR2 SMNVEV (reference sequence). This CDR3 has 15 residues. The J segment lost 9 bases and the V segment lost 4 bases, leaving 12 bases of the junction unmatched. CDR3 residues: CASSSLPTSLSEQFF. In DNA form, the CDR3 reads TGTGCCAGCAGTTCCCTCCCGACTAGCTTGAGTGAGCAGTTCTTC.

This clonotype was observed a few times. The rearrangement joins TRBV11-2 to TRBJ1-1; no firm D call. V lost 5 bases, J lost 11 bases, and 18 bases lay in between. Germline V gene data show CDR1 as SGHAT and CDR2 as FQNNGV. This CDR3 has 13 residues. CDR3 region: CASSKHRALEAFF. As DNA, the CDR3 is TGTGCCAGCAGCAAGCATCGGGCGCTGGAGGCTTTCTTT.

This clonotype appeared a few times. The chain recombines TRBV6-5 with TRBJ1-5; D possibly corresponds to TRBD1 (6 bases). This CDR3 has 15 residues. Germline loops: CDR1 MNHEY, CDR2 SVGAGI. V dropped 4 bases and J dropped 7 bases, with 17 bases sitting between them. DNA for the CDR3: TGTGCCAGCAGTTCTCGAGGGAGGGGGGGGCAGCCCCAGCATTTT. Its translation is CASSSRGRGGQPQHF.

This chain joins TRBV28 and TRBJ2-2, with D hard to call. Deletions cut 8 bases from V and 3 bases from J, with 16 bases between. CDR3 length: 15 amino acids. Looked up from germline, CDR1 is MDHEN and CDR2 is SYDVKM. This CDR3 reads CASEGWPEDTGELFF. The DNA of the CDR3 is TGTGCCAGCGAAGGGTGGCCCGAGGACACCGGGGAGCTGTTTTTT.

The J gene is TRBJ1-4, the V gene TRBV7-9; D call uncertain. Germline V gives CDR1 SEHNR, CDR2 FQNEAQ (reference sequence). V was trimmed by 3 bases and J by 7 bases, leaving 15 bases between them. The CDR3 spans 15 residues. Here the CDR3 reads CASSFRPSQIEKLFF. The CDR3, as DNA: TGTGCCAGCAGCTTCAGACCCAGCCAAATTGAAAAACTGTTTTTT.

The chain combines TRBV5-5 with TRBJ1-5, with 10 bases matching TRBD1. CDR1 SGHKS and CDR2 YYEKEE come from the germline V gene (reference sequence). Trimming took 4 bases from V and 6 from J; bases not matched to a gene: 10. The CDR3 runs to 16 residues. The CDR3 loop reads CASSPRMTGGRQPQHF. CDR3 DNA sequence: TGTGCCAGCAGCCCAAGAATGACAGGGGGCCGTCAGCCCCAGCATTTT.

V gene TRBV7-2 combines with J gene TRBJ1-4; 7 bases match TRBD1. The V and J ends lost 2 bases and 6 bases, in that order; junction bases with no gene match: 3. This CDR3 contains 14 residues. Germline V lookup: CDR1 SGHTA, CDR2 FQGNSA. The CDR3 DNA reads as TGTGCCAGCAGCTTAAACAGGGGTGATGAAAAACTGTTTTTT. It codes for CASSLNRGDEKLFF.

The chain recombines TRBV12-3 or TRBV12-4 with TRBJ2-1; D possibly corresponds to TRBD1 (6 bases). Trimming left V 5 bases short and J 15 bases short, with 17 bases between. The CDR3 is 12 residues long. The DNA for the CDR3 is TGTGCCAGCAGTCCCACAGGGCTTGAGACGTTCTTC. Its translation is CASSPTGLETFF.

The chain joins TRBV7-2 to TRBJ2-7; TRBD2 matches at 7 bases. The J segment lost 2 bases and the V segment lost 7 bases, leaving 11 bases of the junction unmatched. This CDR3 spans 15 amino acids. CDR1 and CDR2 (germline): SGHTA, FQGNSA. The CDR3 DNA sequence: TGTGCCAGCACCTTGGGATGGGGGGGAACCTACGAGCAGTACTTC. Residues: CASTLGWGGTYEQYF.

The gene calls are TRBV7-8 and TRBJ1-1, with D hard to call. Trimming pared 5 bases from V and 0 bases from J, leaving 13 bases between. The CDR3 has 15 amino acids. Germline V gene data show CDR1 as SGHVS and CDR2 as FQNEAQ. CDR3 coding DNA: TGTGCCAGCAGCACCCAAGGGCAGATGAACACTGAAGCTTTCTTT. It specifies CASSTQGQMNTEAFF.

As regards this clonotype: One junction end does not reproduce the germline sequence, and a read error may be involved. V usage is TRBV5-6 and J usage is TRBJ2-5, with D possibly matching TRBD2 (5 bases). Germline CDR1 SGHDT, CDR2 YYEEEE. The CDR3 consists of 14 residues. This CDR3 is CASSNPRAREIQYF. For the CDR3, the DNA is TGTGCCAGCAGCAACCCCCGGGCAAGGGAGATCCAGTACTTC.

This clonotype has a handful of counts. The rearrangement joins TRBV20-1 to TRBJ2-3; 8 bases match TRBD2. The CDR3 is 13 amino acids. The J segment lost 5 bases and the V segment lost 6 bases, leaving 7 bases of the junction unmatched. Germline V gene sequence: CDR1 DFQATT, CDR2 SNEGSKA (reference sequence). DNA for the CDR3: TGCAGTGCCAGGGAGAGCGGGAGAGATACGCAGTATTTT. Translation gives CSARESGRDTQYF.

The chain joins TRBV20-1 to TRBJ1-5; perhaps TRBD1 as D (6 bases). The CDR3 is made up of 15 amino acids. From germline, CDR1 is DFQATT and CDR2 SNEGSKA (reference sequence). The V end was cut by 4 bases, the J end by 1 base, with 14 bases between. CDR3 sequence: CSAIYRDWSNQPQHF. The CDR3 region has the DNA TGCAGTGCTATCTACAGGGATTGGAGCAATCAGCCCCAGCATTTT.

The V call is TRBV28, the J call TRBJ2-7, with a tentative D call TRBD1 (5 bases). Germline CDR1 reads MDHEN; CDR2 reads SYDVKM. There are 14 residues in the CDR3. V was clipped by 4 bases and J by 7 bases, with 17 bases between them. The CDR3 nucleotides are TGTGCCAGCAGTTCCCCCTCTGGGGCCCGGGAGCAGTACTTC. Amino acids: CASSSPSGAREQYF. The whole variable domain, remainder taken from reference TRBV28 and TRBJ2-7, is DVKVTQSSRYLVKRTGEKVFLECVQDMDHENMFWYRQDPGLGLRLIYFSYDVKMKEKGDIPEGYSVSREKKERFSLILESASTNQTSMYLCASSSPSGAREQYFGPGTRLTVT.

This clonotype was picked up a small number of times. J is TRBJ2-1 and V is TRBV19; no clear D. Looked up from germline, CDR1 is LNHDA and CDR2 is SQIVND (reference sequence). Trimming cost V 6 bases and J 5 bases, with 8 bases left between them. The CDR3 length is 12 residues. The CDR3 DNA sequence: TGTGCCAGTAGAACCGGGCACAATGAGCAGTTCTTC. Residues: CASRTGHNEQFF.

This chain connects TRBV6-1 to TRBJ1-5; possible D gene TRBD1, 5 bases. This CDR3 region has 15 residues. V gave up 6 bases and J gave up 4 bases, with 16 bases separating them. Germline V lookup: CDR1 MNHNS, CDR2 SASEGT. The CDR3 DNA follows: TGTGCCAGCAGGTGGGGGTTTGAGGCAAATCAGCCCCAGCATTTT. This encodes CASRWGFEANQPQHF.

This chain links TRBV19 with TRBJ1-5, with D tentatively TRBD1 (6 bases). This CDR3 is built from 14 residues. With 3 bases removed from V and 7 bases from J, the gap between germline ends came to 13 bases. CDR1 and CDR2 (germline): LNHDA, SQIVND (reference sequence). This CDR3 reads CASSIGGRGQPQHF. As DNA, the CDR3 is TGTGCCAGTAGTATTGGGGGCAGAGGCCAGCCCCAGCATTTT.

A word on this clonotype: An end of the junction does not agree with germline; a read error may underlie this. The J gene is TRBJ1-5, the V gene TRBV19; 7 bases are a match to TRBD1. There are 15 residues in the CDR3. Germline CDR1 LNHDA, CDR2 SQIVND (reference sequence). The CDR3 loop is CASSIVGTADQTQHF. CDR3 nucleotide sequence: TGTGCCAGTAGTATAGTCGGGACAGCCGATCAGACCCAGCATTTT.